This TCR beta chain was recorded in a study of blood T cell repertoires in COVID-19. Study-level information: Sites across the United States, Italy and Spain contributed samples from acute and convalescent COVID-19. Nucleic acid was either cDNA or gDNA, and it came from T cells, B-cell-depleted T cells, or PBMCs.

As handled by the study authors: Reference gene primer amplification gave nucleated cell count estimates. TCRdb keeps only in-frame clones here, not all; method: immunoSEQ multiplex PCR. That table furnishes V, J and clone size, whereas the DNA furnished D and trimming. The sample includes under 500,000 clones, roughly 89% seen only once; the top ten take roughly 4%. Sequencing used peripheral blood. The clonotype originates from a woman in her twenties or thirties with acute or convalescent COVID-19.

The CDR3 nucleotides are TGCGCCAGCAGCCACTACCCCGACAGGGGGCTCGGGAACACCATATATTTT. Protein: CASSHYPDRGLGNTIYF. The chain is built from TRBV4-1 and TRBJ1-3; 10 bases match TRBD1. V lost 3 bases, J lost 7 bases, and 12 bases stayed unmatched. This CDR3 has 17 amino acids. Germline loops: CDR1 MGHRA, CDR2 YSYEKL.